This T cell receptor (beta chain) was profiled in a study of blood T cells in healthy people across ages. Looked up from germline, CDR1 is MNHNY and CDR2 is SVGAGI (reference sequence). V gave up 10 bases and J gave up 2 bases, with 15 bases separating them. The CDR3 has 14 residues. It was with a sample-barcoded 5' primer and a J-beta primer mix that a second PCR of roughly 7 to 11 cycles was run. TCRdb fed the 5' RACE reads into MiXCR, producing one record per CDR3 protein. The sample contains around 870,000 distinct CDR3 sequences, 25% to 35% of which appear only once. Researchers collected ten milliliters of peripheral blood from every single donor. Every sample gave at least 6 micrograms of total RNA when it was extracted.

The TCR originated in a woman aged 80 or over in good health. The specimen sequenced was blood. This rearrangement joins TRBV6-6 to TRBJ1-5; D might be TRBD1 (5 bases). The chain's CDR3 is CATAGRGGNQPQHF. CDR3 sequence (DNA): TGTGCCACGGCGGGGAGGGGAGGCAATCAGCCCCAGCATTTT.